This T cell receptor beta chain is drawn from a study of blood T cell repertoires in COVID-19. From germline, CDR1 is MNHNS and CDR2 SASEGT. V was clipped by 1 base and J by 1 base, with 10 bases between them. This CDR3 has 15 amino acids. Here immunoSEQ multiplex PCR was the method, and the copy in TCRdb shows in-frame clones only, minus some. The table has about 190,000 clones, roughly 77% seen once. The TCR comes from a woman in her forties or fifties with acute COVID-19. V usage is TRBV6-1 and J usage is TRBJ1-1; a weak D match, TRBD1 (6 bases). Sequenced input: PBMCs or T cells enriched from blood (not recorded which). CDR3 bases: TGTGCCAGCAGTGAAGGTGCAGGGGCGAACACTGAAGCTTTCTTT. This gives the protein CASSEGAGANTEAFF.